The rows below give T cell receptor beta chains drawn from one sample of a study of cytomegalovirus exposure and HLA in healthy donors. The table came from immunoSEQ multiplex PCR; TCRdb's copy has only in-frame clones and leaves some out. This sample contains around 120,000 clones. Material: PBMCs. These receptors were collected from a man aged 18 to 30 in good health and CMV-seronegative. Both conserved end residues are part of each CDR3. The D gene is left open where the match is weak.

v_call,d_call,j_call,cdr3_nt,cdr3_aa
TRBV7-8,TRBD2,TRBJ2-3,TGTGCCAGCAGCTCCTGGACTAGCGGTATCACAGATACGCAGTATTTT,CASSSWTSGITDTQYF
TRBV5-1,NA,TRBJ1-1,TGCGCCAGCATCAGGGACACCTGGAACACTGAAGCTTTCTTT,CASIRDTWNTEAFF
TRBV27,TRBD1,TRBJ2-2,TGTGCCATCGGGACAGGGTTGGGCACCGGGGAGCTGTTTTTT,CAIGTGLGTGELFF
TRBV7-6,NA,TRBJ2-3,TGTGCCAGCAGCTTATTAGCGTCTAGCACAGATACGCAGTATTTT,CASSLLASSTDTQYF
TRBV25-1,NA,TRBJ1-2,TGTGCCAGCAGGGACAGCTCCTATGGCTACACCTTC,CASRDSSYGYTF
TRBV5-8,NA,TRBJ1-5,TGTGCCAGCAGCTTGCGGGAGTTCATTCGCAATCAGCCCCAGCATTTT,CASSLREFIRNQPQHF
TRBV5-1,NA,TRBJ1-1,TGCGCCAGCAGCTTGGCCGAGAAGGAGGACACTGAAGCTTTCTTT,CASSLAEKEDTEAFF
TRBV5-1,NA,TRBJ1-5,TGCGCCAGCAGCTTGGCGGGAGGCAATCAGCCCCAGCATTTT,CASSLAGGNQPQHF
TRBV12-5,NA,TRBJ1-1,TGTGCTAGTGGTTTTGTCCCGGGACGGGGGGGGGCTGAAGCTTTCTTT,CASGFVPGRGGAEAFF
TRBV27,NA,TRBJ2-5,TGTGCCAGCAGGGAAACCTATGGACAGATCCAAGAGACCCAGTACTTC,CASRETYGQIQETQYF
TRBV18,TRBD1,TRBJ1-1,TGTGCCAGCTCACGGGGAGCAGGGGGAATTACTGAAGCTTTCTTT,CASSRGAGGITEAFF
TRBV7-9,NA,TRBJ1-1,TGTGCCAGCAGGGAGTCGGGGACTGAAGCTTTCTTT,CASRESGTEAFF
TRBV5-4,TRBD1,TRBJ1-1,TGTGCCAGCAGCTTAGGGCAGGGGGATGTTTTCTTT,CASSLGQGDVFF
TRBV5-1,TRBD2,TRBJ2-7,TGCGCCAGCAGCTTGGTCCAGCGGGAGCTCTACGAGCAGTACTTC,CASSLVQRELYEQYF
TRBV5-6,TRBD1,TRBJ1-6,TGTGCCAGCAGCCAGACAGGGGTATCGGGTAATTATTCACCCCTCCACTTT,CASSQTGVSGNYSPLHF
TRBV27,NA,TRBJ1-2,TGTGCCAGCAGTTTCGGGGGGTCCTGGGGGAGCGGTGGCTACACCTTC,CASSFGGSWGSGGYTF
TRBV9,TRBD1,TRBJ2-7,TGTGCCAGCAGCGGCGGGACAGGCCTCTCCTACGAGCAGTACTTC,CASSGGTGLSYEQYF
TRBV5-8,TRBD2,TRBJ2-3,TGTGCCAGCAGCATGGGACTAGCGGCAGATACGCAGTATTTT,CASSMGLAADTQYF